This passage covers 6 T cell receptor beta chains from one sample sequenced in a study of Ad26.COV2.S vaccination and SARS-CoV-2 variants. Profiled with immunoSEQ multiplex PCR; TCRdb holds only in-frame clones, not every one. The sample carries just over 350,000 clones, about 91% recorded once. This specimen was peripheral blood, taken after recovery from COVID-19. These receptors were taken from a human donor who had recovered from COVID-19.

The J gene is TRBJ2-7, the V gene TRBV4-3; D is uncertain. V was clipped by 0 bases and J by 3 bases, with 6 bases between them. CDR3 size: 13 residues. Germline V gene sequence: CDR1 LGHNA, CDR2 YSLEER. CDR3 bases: TGCGCCAGCAGCCAAGAATTGTTCTACGAGCAGTACTTC. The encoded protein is CASSQELFYEQYF.

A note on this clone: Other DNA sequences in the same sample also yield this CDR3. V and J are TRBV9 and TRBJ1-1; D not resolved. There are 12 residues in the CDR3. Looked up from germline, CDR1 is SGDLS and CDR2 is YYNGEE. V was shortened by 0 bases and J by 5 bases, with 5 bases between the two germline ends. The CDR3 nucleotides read TGTGCCAGCAGCGTAGCGGGAACTGAAGCTTTCTTT. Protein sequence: CASSVAGTEAFF. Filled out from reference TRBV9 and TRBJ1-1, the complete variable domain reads DSGVTQTPKHLITATGQRVTLRCSPRSGDLSVYWYQQSLDQGLQFLIQYYNGEERAKGNILERFSAQQFPDLHSELNLSSLELGDSALYFCASSVAGTEAFFGQGTRLTVV.

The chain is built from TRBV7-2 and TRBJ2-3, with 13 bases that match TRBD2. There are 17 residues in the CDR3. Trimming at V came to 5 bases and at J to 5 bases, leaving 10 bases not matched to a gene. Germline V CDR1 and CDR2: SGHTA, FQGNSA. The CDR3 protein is CASSAKLAGGPGDTQYF. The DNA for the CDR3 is TGTGCCAGCAGCGCCAAACTAGCGGGGGGGCCTGGAGATACGCAGTATTTT.

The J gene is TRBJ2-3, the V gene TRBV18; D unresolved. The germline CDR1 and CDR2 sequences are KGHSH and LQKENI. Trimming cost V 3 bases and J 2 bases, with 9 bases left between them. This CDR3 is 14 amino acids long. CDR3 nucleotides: TGTGCCAGCTCACCCCAGGCCGCCACAGATACGCAGTATTTT. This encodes CASSPQAATDTQYF. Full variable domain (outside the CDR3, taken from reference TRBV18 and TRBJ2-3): NAGVMQNPRHLVRRRGQEARLRCSPMKGHSHVYWYRQLPEEGLKFMVYLQKENIIDESGMPKERFSAEFPKEGPSILRIQQVVRGDSAAYFCASSPQAATDTQYFGPGTRLTVL.

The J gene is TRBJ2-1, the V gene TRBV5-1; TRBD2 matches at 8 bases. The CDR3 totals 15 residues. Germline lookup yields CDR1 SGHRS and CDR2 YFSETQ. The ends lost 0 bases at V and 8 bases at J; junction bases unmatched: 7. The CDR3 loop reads CASSLVLAGGDEQFF. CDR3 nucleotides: TGCGCCAGCAGCTTGGTCCTAGCGGGCGGCGATGAGCAGTTCTTC.

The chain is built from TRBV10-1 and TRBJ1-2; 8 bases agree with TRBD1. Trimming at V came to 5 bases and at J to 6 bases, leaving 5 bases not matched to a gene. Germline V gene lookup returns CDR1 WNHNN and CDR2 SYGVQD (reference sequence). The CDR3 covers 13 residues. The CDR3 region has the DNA TGCGCCAGCAGTCCGGACAGGGTCGATGGCTACACCTTC. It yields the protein CASSPDRVDGYTF.